The 4 T cell receptor beta chains below come from one sample, sequenced in a study of Ad26.COV2.S vaccination and SARS-CoV-2 variants (dated by TCRdb to the early 2020s). Per the publication, the treatment or condition label means: roughly 19 received Ad26.COV2.S at low or high dose, single or two shots; roughly five received placebo; per-sample allocation not given. Repertoires of vaccine and placebo recipients were sequenced from samples taken on day 63 after the first injection. The protocol used for the library was the immunoSEQ multiplex PCR assay. This immuneACCESS table, as held by TCRdb, lists in-frame sequences with V and J called but not all clones. Of the missing ones, under half trace to an unresolved V gene in checked studies; the others have no known cause. This sample lists approximately 360,000 clones; 83% were detected once. About 8% of the sample lies in the top ten. The source was peripheral blood, collected in a trial of Ad26.COV2.S vaccine versus placebo. The source is a person aged 18-60 years who received the Ad26.COV2.S COVID-19 vaccine or a placebo.

This clone was detected only once. CDR3 sequence (DNA): TGCGCCAGCAGCTTGGGAGGGTCAGGAGGCTCCTACGAGCAGTACTTC. Protein: CASSLGGSGGSYEQYF. This sequence joins TRBV5-1 and TRBJ2-7, with D perhaps matching TRBD2 (5 bases). V shed 0 bases and J shed 0 bases, with 13 bases lying between them. Germline CDR1 SGHRS, CDR2 YFSETQ. The CDR3 is 16 amino acids.

The chain couples TRBV5-4 to TRBJ2-7; 11 bases are shared with TRBD2. V dropped 5 bases and J dropped 6; count of bases not matched to a gene: 7. This CDR3 is 14 amino acids long. The V gene's germline CDR1 is SGHNT and CDR2 YYREEE (reference sequence). The DNA for the CDR3 is TGTGCCAGCAGGCTAGCGGGGGGACCCCTCGAGCAGTACTTC. It codes for CASRLAGGPLEQYF.

This chain links TRBV7-3 with TRBJ2-1; perhaps TRBD2 as D (7 bases). V was cut by 4 bases and J by 8 bases, with 9 bases left in between. The CDR3 is 12 residues long. Per germline, CDR1 SGHTA and CDR2 FQGTGA. The CDR3: CASSSGGDEQFF. CDR3 DNA: TGTGCCAGCAGCTCGGGGGGCGATGAGCAGTTCTTC.

In this sample, this clone turned up a few times. J is TRBJ1-6 and V is TRBV11-2; D might be TRBD1 (6 bases). V was clipped by 3 bases and J by 1 base, with 10 bases between them. The V gene's germline CDR1 is SGHAT and CDR2 FQNNGV. The CDR3 totals 16 residues. CDR3 residues: CASSFGGSSYNSPLHF. The CDR3 region has the DNA TGTGCCAGCAGCTTCGGGGGCTCATCCTATAATTCACCCCTCCACTTT.